The rows below give T cell receptor beta chains drawn from one sample of a study of T cell responses to AZD1222 COVID-19 vaccine. Assay used: immunoSEQ multiplex PCR; TCRdb lists only in-frame clones, some missing. The profile covers about 110,000 clones, with about 85% appearing a single time and roughly 3.2% taken by the ten largest. The source was peripheral blood, collected on day 0 of AZD1222 vaccination. The receptor set was obtained from an adult in good health. Each CDR3 is given with its conserved first and last residue. The D gene is left open where the match is weak. Only some rows state a clone size, as once, few, many or a class for expanded clones.

V	J	size	D	DNA	CDR3
TRBV18	TRBJ2-7	few	-	TGTGCCAGCTCACCTACCCGCGGGGTCTCCTACGAGCAGTACTTC	CASSPTRGVSYEQYF
TRBV4-3	TRBJ2-5	-	TRBD2	TGCGCCAGCAGCCTTGCAACCCGGACTAGCGGGGGGGCCGCAGAGAAAGAGACCCAGTACTTC	CASSLATRTSGGAAEKETQYF
TRBV7-2	TRBJ1-3	-	-	TGTGCCAGCAGCTTAGGTGACGGCGTCGGAAGCTCTGGAAACACCATATATTTT	CASSLGDGVGSSGNTIYF
TRBV30	TRBJ2-2	-	-	TGTGCCTGGAGTGTACTGGCGGGGCCGGGGAACACCGGGGAGCTGTTTTTT	CAWSVLAGPGNTGELFF
TRBV5-1	TRBJ1-1	-	TRBD1	TGCGCCAGCAGCTTTCGACAGGGCATGAACACTGAAGCTTTCTTT	CASSFRQGMNTEAFF
TRBV5-1	TRBJ2-7	-	-	TGCGCCAGCAGCTTTACAGGGTACGAGCAGTACTTC	CASSFTGYEQYF
TRBV27	TRBJ1-2	-	-	TGTGCCAGCAGTCCGAGGGATCCGGCTGTCTATGGCTACACCTTC	CASSPRDPAVYGYTF
TRBV11-3	TRBJ1-4	-	-	TGTGCCAGCAGCCCCGGCGAAAGGGGCAGTGGTGAAAAACTGTTTTTT	CASSPGERGSGEKLFF
TRBV28	TRBJ1-2	-	-	TGTGCCAGCAGTTTACGGACAGGCTACACCTTC	CASSLRTGYTF
TRBV3-1/TRBV3-2	TRBJ1-1	few	-	TGTGCCAGCAGCACTTTCAACACTGAAGCTTTCTTT	CASSTFNTEAFF
TRBV28	TRBJ2-7	-	-	TGTGCCAGCAGTTTATATGGGTTGGGGGGGGCCTCCCCCGAGCAGTACTTC	CASSLYGLGGASPEQYF
TRBV28	TRBJ1-2	-	TRBD1	TGTGCCAGCAGTCTATCGGACAGGGTAAATGGCTACACCTTC	CASSLSDRVNGYTF
TRBV7-9	TRBJ2-6	-	-	TGTGCCAGCAGCTTGGCAGGGCCTCAAGTTGGGGCCAACGTCCTGACTTTC	CASSLAGPQVGANVLTF
TRBV6-2/TRBV6-3	TRBJ1-1	-	-	TGTGCCAGCAGTTACTCGGGGGGTTTGGCAAAAATAATGAACACTGAAGCTTTCTTT	CASSYSGGLAKIMNTEAFF
TRBV19	TRBJ2-3	-	-	TGTGCCAGTAGTACACAGTTCCTCACAGATACGCAGTATTTT	CASSTQFLTDTQYF
TRBV9	TRBJ1-2	-	-	TGTGCCAGCAGCCCCCGGAGGACAGTTTATGGCTACACCTTC	CASSPRRTVYGYTF
TRBV7-9	TRBJ2-7	once	-	TGTGCCAGCATCCGCGCGGGAACCAAAAACGAGCAGTACTTC	CASIRAGTKNEQYF
TRBV19	TRBJ2-6	once	-	TGTGCCAGTAGTATAGGCAGGGGAGCCTCTGGGGCCAACGTCCTGACTTTC	CASSIGRGASGANVLTF
TRBV2	TRBJ2-5	-	TRBD2	TGTGCCAGCAGGGACCTAGCGGGGGGGCGAAAGACCCAGTACTTC	CASRDLAGGRKTQYF
TRBV9	TRBJ2-2	-	-	TGTGCCAGCAGCGTAGTGGACACCGGGGAGCTGTTTTTT	CASSVVDTGELFF
TRBV12-5	TRBJ2-1	-	TRBD1	TGTGCTAGTGCTCCCGGGACAGGGGTCGCTGAGCAGTTCTTC	CASAPGTGVAEQFF
TRBV6-5	TRBJ1-2	-	TRBD1	TGTGCCAGCAGAGACTCGACAGGGGGCCACTATGGCTACACCTTC	CASRDSTGGHYGYTF
TRBV5-1	TRBJ2-1	few	TRBD2	TGCGCCAGCAGCCAAGGGGCCGGGAGGGCTAACAATGAGCAGTTCTTC	CASSQGAGRANNEQFF
TRBV11-2	TRBJ1-2	-	-	TGTGCCAGCAGCTCCTTAAGGACCCAGGGTGGTGGCTATGGCTACACCTTC	CASSSLRTQGGGYGYTF
TRBV19	TRBJ1-1	-	TRBD1	TGTGCCAGTAGTCCGAGCGGATCAGGGGGAGGCACTGAAGCTTTCTTT	CASSPSGSGGGTEAFF
TRBV2	TRBJ1-5	-	-	TGTGCCAGCAGTGAATCCATGGGGGCGTGGGGCAATCAGCCCCAGCATTTT	CASSESMGAWGNQPQHF
TRBV30	TRBJ1-1	-	-	TGTGCCTGGAACCCGGGTAGGGTAAACACTGAAGCTTTCTTT	CAWNPGRVNTEAFF
TRBV5-1	TRBJ2-1	few	-	TGCGCCAGCAGCTTGGTGGACTACAATGAGCAGTTCTTC	CASSLVDYNEQFF
TRBV30	TRBJ1-5	-	-	TGTGCCTGGAGTCCGGGGGGCAGGGGTCAGCCCCAGCATTTT	CAWSPGGRGQPQHF
TRBV3-1/TRBV3-2	TRBJ2-7	-	TRBD2	TGTGCCAGCAGCCAAGGTAGGACTAGCGGGAGCGAGCAGTACTTC	CASSQGRTSGSEQYF
TRBV19	TRBJ2-1	-	TRBD2	TGTGCCAGTACCTTAGCGGGGGCCGCGGATGAGCAGTTCTTC	CASTLAGAADEQFF
TRBV7-2	TRBJ1-5	-	-	TGTGCCAGCAGCTTAGATACAGGGATGGGTCAGCCCCAGCATTTT	CASSLDTGMGQPQHF
TRBV28	TRBJ2-7	-	-	TGTGCCAGCAGTTTATGGGGGTTCGAGCAGTACTTC	CASSLWGFEQYF
TRBV11-2	TRBJ1-2	-	-	TGTGCCAGCAGCTTAATTCTAGGGGGGGATGGCTACACCTTC	CASSLILGGDGYTF
TRBV27	TRBJ2-1	-	TRBD2	TGTGCCAGCAGCGGTCCGAGCGGGATTACGGATTACAATGAGCAGTTCTTC	CASSGPSGITDYNEQFF
TRBV7-8	TRBJ2-5	-	-	TGTGCCAGCAGCTTAGATCCTAGCGTAGAGACCCAGTACTTC	CASSLDPSVETQYF
TRBV7-2	TRBJ1-1	-	-	TGTGCCAGCAGTTCCACGATGGTAACTGAAGCTTTCTTT	CASSSTMVTEAFF
TRBV6-1	TRBJ2-7	-	-	TGTGCCAGCAGTGAGCCGGGCAGAACCACCTACGAGCAGTACTTC	CASSEPGRTTYEQYF
TRBV9	TRBJ2-1	once	TRBD2	TGTGCCAGCAGCGTAGGTACTAGCGGGGGGGCCCATGAGCAGTTCTTC	CASSVGTSGGAHEQFF
TRBV11-3	TRBJ2-5	-	TRBD1	TGTGCCAGCAGCAAGGGGGCGGCAGAGACCCAGTACTTC	CASSKGAAETQYF
TRBV28	TRBJ2-5	-	TRBD2	TGTGCCAGCAGTTTAGGGGGGGGAGGACCCGTAGGGGAGACCCAGTACTTC	CASSLGGGGPVGETQYF
TRBV3-1/TRBV3-2	TRBJ2-5	-	-	TGTGCCAGCAGCTCTTATCGGGAGACCCAGTACTTC	CASSSYRETQYF
TRBV18	TRBJ1-3	-	-	TGTGCCAGCTCACCAGGAGGGGGAACGGACACCATATATTTT	CASSPGGGTDTIYF
TRBV18	TRBJ1-6	once	TRBD1	TGTGCCAGCTCAGGGGGCACAGGGGGCCGGAATTCACCCCTCCACTTT	CASSGGTGGRNSPLHF
TRBV7-3	TRBJ2-3	-	-	TGTGCCAGCAGGCTACCTCCAAGGGATACGCAGTATTTT	CASRLPPRDTQYF
TRBV2	TRBJ1-2	-	TRBD1	TGTGCCAGCAGTTTGCGGACAGGTGCAGGCGGCTACACCTTC	CASSLRTGAGGYTF
TRBV3-1/TRBV3-2	TRBJ1-1	-	-	TGTGCCAGCAGCCAAGAAATTCCCGGGCGTGGGAACACTGAAGCTTTCTTT	CASSQEIPGRGNTEAFF
TRBV19	TRBJ1-1	-	-	TGTGCCAGTACCTCCGGTGCGGGGGAAGGGGGCACTGAAGCTTTCTTT	CASTSGAGEGGTEAFF
TRBV27	TRBJ2-5	-	TRBD1	TGTGCCAGCAGTCTCATTCACCGGGCAGGGGGTCAAGAGACCCAGTACTTC	CASSLIHRAGGQETQYF
TRBV10-3	TRBJ2-3	-	TRBD2	TGTGCCATCAGTGGAGACATCCCCGGACTAGCGGGGGAAGGTGGAGATACGCAGTATTTT	CAISGDIPGLAGEGGDTQYF
TRBV11-2	TRBJ2-7	-	TRBD2	TGTGCCAGCAGCCACAGTAGCGGGGGTTCCTACGAGCAGTACTTC	CASSHSSGGSYEQYF
TRBV27	TRBJ1-2	-	TRBD1	TGTGCCAGCAGCAGGGACAGGGGCCAGGGCTACACCTTC	CASSRDRGQGYTF
TRBV15	TRBJ1-4	once	-	TGTGCCACCAGCAGAGATTTTGCGGTGGGGCAAGGTAGTGAAAAACTGTTTTTT	CATSRDFAVGQGSEKLFF
TRBV7-3	TRBJ2-3	once	-	TGTGCCAGCAGCTTCAACGGTGAGGCGCAGTATTTT	CASSFNGEAQYF
TRBV3-1/TRBV3-2	TRBJ2-7	-	TRBD2	TGTGCCAGCAGCATCCGGACTAGCGGATCCTACGAGCAGTACTTC	CASSIRTSGSYEQYF
TRBV7-2	TRBJ1-3	-	-	TGTGCCAGCAGCTATCAGGGAGGGTCTGGAAACACCATATATTTT	CASSYQGGSGNTIYF
TRBV5-4	TRBJ2-7	-	TRBD2	TGTGCCAGCAGCGCGGGGGACGGCTACTACGAGCAGTACTTC	CASSAGDGYYEQYF
TRBV2	TRBJ1-5	-	-	TGTGCCAGCAGTCGATTAGTTAGCAATCAGCCCCAGCATTTT	CASSRLVSNQPQHF
TRBV18	TRBJ2-7	-	TRBD2	TGTGCCAGCTCACCAACGCGGGGGGGCTCCTACGAGCAGTACTTC	CASSPTRGGSYEQYF